The TCR beta chain described here comes from a study of T cells in Graves' hyperthyroidism and ophthalmopathy. As for the study in general: Before any treatment, at initial diagnosis, peripheral blood was collected. The study, taken as a whole, reports: Most thyroid clonotypes that were expanded above 0.001 also turned up in blood.

Germline-derived CDR1 and CDR2 are SGHTA and FQGNSA. Trimming left V 4 bases short and J 4 bases short, with 11 bases between. This CDR3 is built from 14 residues. This clonotype was counted at least ten times. Its antigen is not known. TCR beta CDR3 region amplification was performed from RNA transcripts. HTBI primers were used for first-round RT-PCR of the TCR CDR3. From the multiplex PCR reads, TCRdb called clonotypes with MiXCR, one entry per CDR3 protein. In the table there are roughly 560,000 distinct CDR3 sequences, roughly 15% of which are singletons. Clinical symptoms, serum thyroxine and TRAb, thyroid ultrasound and orbital computed tomography together formed the diagnostic basis.

The TCR sequence derives from a woman aged 35 to 49 with Graves' ophthalmopathy. The material sequenced was blood. The chain uses TRBV7-2 and TRBJ2-4; D is perhaps TRBD1 (5 bases). CDR3 bases: TGTGCCAGCAGCTCTGGGGCGGCTAAAAACATTCAGTACTTC. This sequence encodes CASSSGAAKNIQYF.